One and the same sample provided the 28 T cell receptor beta chains below, sequenced in a study of T cells in Graves' hyperthyroidism and ophthalmopathy (dated by TCRdb to the late 2010s). The library was produced with multiplex PCR. Sequencing took place on an Illumina HiSeq 2000. The TCR beta CDR3 regions were amplified from RNA transcripts. The first round of RT-PCR for the TCR CDR3 was performed with the HTBI primer set and the Qiagen OneStep RT-PCR kit. TCRdb reprocessed the public reads (quality trimming at Q25 with fastp, clone calling with MiXCR) and kept in-frame beta chains. Entries that share a CDR3 protein sequence are merged under the most common genes and DNA. This sample is represented by about 640,000 distinct CDR3 sequences; less than 25% of them were singletons. The ten most abundant clones make up 34% of the sample. The sample consisted of blood. These receptor sequences come from a man aged 25-45 years with Graves' ophthalmopathy.

The chain has TRBV7-2 and TRBJ2-1; TRBD2 agrees at 8 bases. This CDR3 comprises 16 residues. CDR1 is SGHTA and CDR2 is FQGNSA in the germline V gene. Trimming took 5 bases from V and 6 from J; bases not matched to a gene: 12. The DNA of the CDR3 is TGTGCCAGCAGCCAGTCGGGGGGACTAGTAGGCAATGAGCAGTTCTTC. Protein product: CASSQSGGLVGNEQFF.

The table lists this clonotype with a few counts. Given a much more abundant clone one base away, this may be a read error. The genes are TRBV3-1 and TRBJ2-3; D not resolved. CDR1 and CDR2 (germline): LGHDT, YNNKEL (reference sequence). The CDR3 contains 13 residues. Trimming removed 4 bases at V and 0 bases at J, with 5 bases between. For the CDR3, the DNA is TGTGCCAGCAGCCGGGTTAGCACAGATACGCAGTATTTT. Its translation is CASSRVSTDTQYF.

For this clonotype: The junction departs from the called germline gene at one end, perhaps through a read error. The chain links TRBV2 to TRBJ2-3; 7 bases match TRBD2. The germline CDR1 and CDR2 sequences are SNHLY and FYNNEI. The CDR3 is 17 amino acids. The CDR3 region is CASSEVRLAVPTDTRYF. The CDR3, as DNA: TGTGCCAGCAGTGAGGTTCGCCTAGCGGTACCCACAGATACGCGGTATTTT.

This chain connects TRBV29-1 to TRBJ1-1; perhaps TRBD1 as D (6 bases). The CDR3 contains 12 residues. Germline CDR1 and CDR2: SQVTM and ANQGSEA. CDR3 sequence (DNA): TGCAGTGAGAGATCGACAGGAACTGAAGCTTTCTTT. Translated, it gives CSERSTGTEAFF.

This clonotype is a singleton in its sample. V is TRBV5-1 and J is TRBJ1-4, with a tentative D call TRBD1 (5 bases). The CDR3 covers 15 residues. The V gene lost 4 bases and the J gene lost 3 bases, with 13 bases spanning the gap. Germline CDR1 SGHRS, CDR2 YFSETQ. CDR3 DNA sequence: TGCGCCAGCAGCCAACAGGACGGATCTAATGAAAAACTGTTTTTT. Translating gives CASSQQDGSNEKLFF.

This clonotype was detected only a few times. V usage is TRBV10-3 and J usage is TRBJ2-3; tentative D call: TRBD2 (5 bases). The V and J ends lost 0 bases and 4 bases respectively, with 11 bases between them. The V gene's germline CDR1 is ENHRY and CDR2 SYGVKD. This CDR3 region has 15 residues. This CDR3 is CAISESIGSADTQYF. The CDR3 bases are TGTGCCATCAGTGAGTCTATAGGGAGCGCAGATACGCAGTATTTT.

This clonotype was counted ten times or more. This rearrangement joins TRBV7-2 to TRBJ2-7; TRBD2 aligns across 13 bases. Looked up from germline, CDR1 is SGHTA and CDR2 is FQGNSA. J lost 0 bases, V lost 5 bases, and 7 bases had no gene match. CDR3 length: 17 residues. The CDR3 coding sequence is TGTGCCAGCAGCATAGGACTAGCGGGAGCTTTCTCCTACGAGCAGTACTTC. It is translated as CASSIGLAGAFSYEQYF. Full variable domain (outside the CDR3, taken from reference TRBV7-2 and TRBJ2-7): GAGVSQSPSNKVTEKGKDVELRCDPISGHTALYWYRQSLGQGLEFLIYFQGNSAPDKSGLPSDRFSAERTGGSVSTLTIQRTQQEDSAVYLCASSIGLAGAFSYEQYFGPGTRLTVT.

This clonotype was detected only a few times. The rearrangement uses TRBV3-1 and TRBJ2-5; 7 positions match TRBD2. The V gene's germline CDR1 is LGHDT and CDR2 YNNKEL (reference sequence). V shed 4 bases, J shed 4 bases, and the junction held 9 bases outside the gene matches. The CDR3 consists of 15 residues. DNA for the CDR3: TGTGCCAGCAGCCCCGGGGAGGGAGAAGGAGAGACCCAGTACTTC. Its protein product is CASSPGEGEGETQYF.

Details on this clonotype: One junction end disagrees with the germline gene, perhaps due to a read error. The chain couples TRBV24-1 to TRBJ1-5; TRBD1 might be the D (5 bases). This CDR3 is built from 16 residues. Germline CDR1 KGHDR, CDR2 SFDVKD. The CDR3 reads CAASDGTKGWDQPQHF. CDR3 sequence (DNA): TGTGCCGCCAGTGATGGGACCAAGGGGTGGGATCAGCCCCAGCATTTT.

This clonotype was observed a single time. CDR3 sequence: CSVYGGETQYF. CDR3 DNA: TGCAGCGTTTATGGGGGGGAGACCCAGTACTTC. The chain recombines TRBV29-1 with TRBJ2-5; perhaps TRBD2 as D (6 bases). CDR3 length: 11 amino acids. The V and J ends lost 5 bases and 5 bases respectively, with 9 bases between them. From germline, CDR1 is SQVTM and CDR2 ANQGSEA.

This chain connects TRBV29-1 to TRBJ2-7; TRBD2 matches at 7 bases. Germline trimming cut 4 bases from V and 5 bases from J; bases unmatched to any gene: 8. Germline loops: CDR1 SQVTM, CDR2 ANQGSEA. The CDR3 length is 13 residues. The CDR3 bases are TGCAGCGTTGTGTGGCGGGAGCGGGACGAGCAGTACTTC. This codes for CSVVWRERDEQYF.

This clonotype was seen ten or more times. The CDR3 bases are TGTGCCAGCTCACCGAGGACAGGGGTTCCAGATACGCAGTATTTT. It translates to CASSPRTGVPDTQYF. The chain uses TRBV18 and TRBJ2-3; 9 bases fit TRBD1. V shed 3 bases and J 4 bases; nucleotides not matched to a gene: 5. The CDR3 is 15 amino acids. Germline values: CDR1 KGHSH, CDR2 LQKENI.

The sample holds a few counts of this clonotype. This rearrangement joins TRBV10-3 to TRBJ2-3, with 7 bases matching TRBD1. V was clipped by 3 bases and J by 0 bases; unmatched bases: 15. The CDR3 totals 19 residues. The germline V gene has CDR1 ENHRY and CDR2 SYGVKD. This CDR3 reads CAISDWGQRSHTSTDTQYF. In nucleotides, the CDR3 is TGTGCCATCAGTGACTGGGGACAGCGGAGCCACACTAGCACAGATACGCAGTATTTT.

This rearrangement joins TRBV6-5 to TRBJ1-1, with 8 bases that match TRBD1. V was pared by 5 bases and J by 1 base, with 6 bases of the junction left unmatched. Germline CDR1 is MNHEY and CDR2 is SVGAGI. This CDR3 is built from 15 residues. CDR3: CASSIDRGENTEAFF. In nucleotides, the CDR3 is TGTGCCAGCAGTATTGACAGGGGAGAGAACACTGAAGCTTTCTTT.

The sample holds a few counts of this clonotype. This chain links TRBV24-1 with TRBJ2-5, with no clear D. This CDR3 has 11 amino acids. From germline, CDR1 is KGHDR and CDR2 SFDVKD. V was trimmed by 10 bases and J by 0 bases, leaving 5 bases between them. Written as DNA, the CDR3 is TGTGCCACAAAGTACCAAGAGACCCAGTACTTC. Its translation: CATKYQETQYF.

This clonotype was seen at least ten times. This chain uses TRBV2 with TRBJ2-7; no clear D. Germline loops: CDR1 SNHLY, CDR2 FYNNEI. Trimming left V 1 base short and J 2 bases short, with 9 bases between. This CDR3 is 14 amino acids long. CDR3 in amino acids: CASSEGVGTYEQYF. DNA of the CDR3: TGTGCCAGCAGTGAAGGGGTCGGAACCTACGAGCAGTACTTC.

The chain uses TRBV28 and TRBJ2-7; 10 bases match TRBD1. With V trimmed by 3 bases and J by 3 bases, 8 bases remained unmatched. This CDR3 region has 16 residues. Germline CDR1 reads MDHEN; CDR2 reads SYDVKM. The chain's CDR3 is CASSFRLRTGGYEQYF. CDR3 DNA: TGTGCCAGCAGTTTTCGATTAAGGACAGGGGGCTACGAGCAGTACTTC.

This clonotype was seen a few times. The V call is TRBV27, the J call TRBJ1-5, with 8 bases identical to TRBD1. CDR1 is MNHEY and CDR2 is SMNVEV in the germline V gene (reference sequence). The CDR3 loop spans 13 amino acids. J was trimmed by 6 bases and V by 4 bases; bases with no gene match: 2. The CDR3 loop reads CASSSGGVQPQHF. The DNA for the CDR3 is TGTGCCAGCAGTTCAGGGGGCGTTCAGCCCCAGCATTTT.

This clonotype has at least ten counts. This CDR3 is CASSLLPGQGDTEAFF. CDR3 coding DNA: TGTGCCAGCAGTCTGCTGCCGGGACAGGGCGACACTGAAGCTTTCTTT. J is TRBJ1-1 and V is TRBV28; 9 bases are shared with TRBD1. The CDR3 runs 16 residues. The trim removed 5 bases at V and 3 bases at J, leaving 10 bases unmatched. Germline CDR1 MDHEN, CDR2 SYDVKM. The whole variable domain, filled in from reference TRBV28 and TRBJ1-1, reads DVKVTQSSRYLVKRTGEKVFLECVQDMDHENMFWYRQDPGLGLRLIYFSYDVKMKEKGDIPEGYSVSREKKERFSLILESASTNQTSMYLCASSLLPGQGDTEAFFGQGTRLTVV.

The V and J genes are TRBV29-1 and TRBJ1-1, with TRBD1 matching 9 bases. The CDR3 loop spans 14 amino acids. Trimming at V came to 4 bases and at J to 0 bases, leaving 3 bases not matched to a gene. Germline-derived CDR1 and CDR2 are SQVTM and ANQGSEA. The CDR3 loop is CSVGTGDLNTEAFF. The DNA for the CDR3 is TGCAGCGTTGGGACAGGGGACTTGAACACTGAAGCTTTCTTT. Using reference TRBV29-1 and TRBJ1-1 for the parts outside the CDR3, the full variable domain is SAVISQKPSRDICQRGTSLTIQCQVDSQVTMMFWYRQQPGQSLTLIATANQGSEATYESGFVIDKFPISRPNLTFSTLTVSNMSPEDSSIYLCSVGTGDLNTEAFFGQGTRLTVV.

The chain is built from TRBV2 and TRBJ1-4, with a weak D call TRBD1 (6 bases). The CDR3 has 15 amino acids. The V gene's germline CDR1 is SNHLY and CDR2 FYNNEI. V shed 5 bases and J shed 3 bases, with 13 bases lying between them. CDR3 nucleotides: TGTGCCAGCAGTAATACAGGGCGAGCTAATGAAAAACTGTTTTTT. It yields the protein CASSNTGRANEKLFF.

This clonotype showed up many times. V gene TRBV12-3 or TRBV12-4 combines with J gene TRBJ1-1, with TRBD1 matching 7 bases. J gave up 6 bases and V 1 base, and 2 bases lay outside the gene matches. CDR3 length equals 13 residues. The CDR3 loop is CASSLGGGPEAFF. As DNA, the CDR3 is TGTGCCAGCAGTTTAGGAGGGGGCCCTGAAGCTTTCTTT.

This clonotype was found a few times. The chain joins TRBV7-9 to TRBJ2-1; TRBD1 is a possible D gene (5 bases). V dropped 5 bases and J dropped 10 bases, with 15 bases sitting between them. This CDR3 contains 13 residues. Germline V lookup: CDR1 SEHNR, CDR2 FQNEAQ (reference sequence). CDR3: CASSLDSFKEQFF. CDR3 coding DNA: TGTGCCAGCAGCCTCGACAGTTTTAAAGAGCAGTTCTTC. The full variable domain, its missing parts supplied by reference TRBV7-9 and TRBJ2-1, is DTGVSQNPRHKITKRGQNVTFRCDPISEHNRLYWYRQTLGQGPEFLTYFQNEAQLEKSRLLSDRFSAERPKGSFSTLEIQRTEQGDSAMYLCASSLDSFKEQFFGPGTRLTVL.

This clonotype occurred a few times. The genes are TRBV7-9 and TRBJ2-1; D not certain. With 6 bases removed from V and 4 bases from J, the gap between germline ends came to 7 bases. CDR3 length: 12 residues. Germline values: CDR1 SEHNR, CDR2 FQNEAQ (reference sequence). CDR3 DNA: TGTGCCAGCAGGCGCCCGTACAATGAGCAGTTCTTC. It encodes CASRRPYNEQFF.

This clonotype has at least ten counts. The chain links TRBV6-1 to TRBJ2-3; 7 nucleotides agree with TRBD1. The CDR3 covers 17 residues. Germline trimming cut 3 bases from V and 3 bases from J; bases unmatched to any gene: 12. CDR1 is MNHNS and CDR2 is SASEGT in the germline V gene. CDR3 in amino acids: CASSDRQGRVRTDTQYF. The CDR3 region has the DNA TGTGCCAGCAGTGACCGACAGGGTAGGGTAAGGACAGATACGCAGTATTTT.

This clonotype was observed a few times. CDR3 in amino acids: CASTGQPSTDTQYF. The CDR3 coding sequence is TGTGCCAGCACCGGACAGCCGAGCACAGATACGCAGTATTTT. The chain combines TRBV25-1 with TRBJ2-3; TRBD1 is a possible D gene (6 bases). The CDR3 sequence is 14 residues long. Germline V lookup: CDR1 MGHDK, CDR2 SYGVNS. V dropped 7 bases and J dropped 0 bases, with 11 bases sitting between them.

This chain joins TRBV7-3 and TRBJ2-1, with 12 nucleotides matching TRBD2. The CDR3 is made up of 15 amino acids. Unmatched junction bases numbered 7, after V lost 4 bases and J lost 9 bases. CDR1 is SGHTA and CDR2 is FQGTGA in the germline V gene. The CDR3 coding sequence is TGTGCCAGCAGCTCCCTAGCGGGAGGGGTCGGTGAGCAGTTCTTC. Translation: CASSSLAGGVGEQFF. Based on the CDR3 plus reference TRBV7-3 and TRBJ2-1, the full variable domain is GAGVSQTPSNKVTEKGKYVELRCDPISGHTALYWYRQSLGQGPEFLIYFQGTGAADDSGLPNDRFFAVRPEGSVSTLKIQRTERGDSAVYLCASSSLAGGVGEQFFGPGTRLTVL.

This clonotype was counted only a few times. The rearrangement joins TRBV20-1 to TRBJ1-1; perhaps TRBD1 as D (5 bases). The ends were cut back, 3 bases at V and 0 bases at J, with 11 bases in the middle. Per germline, CDR1 DFQATT and CDR2 SNEGSKA (reference sequence). The CDR3 loop spans 14 amino acids. The CDR3 region is CSASAKGLNTEAFF. CDR3 DNA sequence: TGCAGTGCTAGTGCCAAGGGGTTGAACACTGAAGCTTTCTTT.